Listed here are 5 T cell receptor beta chains from one sample, sequenced in a study of shared clonotypes between healthy human individuals. Some clones are missing from TCRdb's copy, which holds only in-frame ones; the method was immunoSEQ multiplex PCR. The table has approximately 1,500,000 clones, 96% seen once; the top ten hold 1.2%. The sequenced material came from naive CD4+ T cells sorted from blood. Sample subset: CD45RA+ positively selected. These receptors were obtained from a man aged 25-45 years in good health.

The gene calls are TRBV18 and TRBJ2-2, with 9 bases matching TRBD1. This CDR3 has 18 residues. From germline, CDR1 is KGHSH and CDR2 LQKENI. J lost 3 bases, V lost 3 bases, and 11 bases had no gene match. The CDR3 DNA reads TGTGCCAGCTCACCTCTTCAGCCGGGACAGGGACACACCGGGGAGCTGTTTTTT. Translation gives CASSPLQPGQGHTGELFF.

This clone occurred once. V gene TRBV15 combines with J gene TRBJ2-1; TRBD2 matches at 11 bases. The germline V gene has CDR1 LNHNV and CDR2 YYDKDF (reference sequence). The CDR3 runs 17 residues. V shed 1 base, J shed 2 bases, and the junction held 4 bases outside the gene matches. In DNA, the CDR3 is TGTGCCACCAGCAGAGTCGGACTAGCGGGCACCTACAATGAGCAGTTCTTC. Protein product: CATSRVGLAGTYNEQFF. The full variable domain, its missing parts supplied by reference TRBV15 and TRBJ2-1, is DAMVIQNPRYQVTQFGKPVTLSCSQTLNHNVMYWYQQKSSQAPKLLFHYYDKDFNNEADTPDNFQSRRPNTSFCFLDIRSPGLGDTAMYLCATSRVGLAGTYNEQFFGPGTRLTVL.

This chain uses TRBV19 with TRBJ1-3, with D perhaps matching TRBD1 (5 bases). Trimming stripped 6 bases from V and 0 bases from J, with 18 bases between. CDR1 and CDR2 from the germline V gene are LNHDA and SQIVND (reference sequence). This CDR3 has 17 amino acids. The CDR3 DNA is TGTGCCAGTAGACCTAAGGCAGGGAGGTACTCTGGAAACACCATATATTTT. It encodes CASRPKAGRYSGNTIYF.

This clone was seen once. V gene TRBV28 combines with J gene TRBJ1-1; tentatively, D is TRBD1 (6 bases). CDR1 and CDR2 from the germline V gene are MDHEN and SYDVKM. There are 14 residues in the CDR3. V shed 7 bases and J shed 5 bases, with 17 bases lying between them. CDR3 nucleotides: TGTGCCAGCACCGTAATTGGGGGGCGGACTGAAGCTTTCTTT. Translation: CASTVIGGRTEAFF.

The J gene is TRBJ2-1, the V gene TRBV7-3, with a possible D match to TRBD2 (6 bases). V lost 3 bases, J lost 1 base, and 7 bases lay in between. The CDR3 covers 14 residues. The V gene's germline CDR1 is SGHTA and CDR2 FQGTGA. CDR3 DNA sequence: TGTGCCAGCAGCTTGGGGACTTCCTACAATGAGCAGTTCTTC. Amino acids: CASSLGTSYNEQFF.